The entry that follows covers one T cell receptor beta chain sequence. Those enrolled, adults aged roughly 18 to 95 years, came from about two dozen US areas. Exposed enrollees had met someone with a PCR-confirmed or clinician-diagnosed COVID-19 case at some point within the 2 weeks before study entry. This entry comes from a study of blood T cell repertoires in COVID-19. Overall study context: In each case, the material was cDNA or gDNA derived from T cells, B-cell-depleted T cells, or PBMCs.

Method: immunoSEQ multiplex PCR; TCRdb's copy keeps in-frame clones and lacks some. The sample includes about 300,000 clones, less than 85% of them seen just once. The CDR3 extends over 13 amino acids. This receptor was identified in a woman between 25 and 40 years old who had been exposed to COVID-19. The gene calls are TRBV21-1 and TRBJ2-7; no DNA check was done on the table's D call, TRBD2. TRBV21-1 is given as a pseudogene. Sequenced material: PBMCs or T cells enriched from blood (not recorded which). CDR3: CASSKPFTYEQYF. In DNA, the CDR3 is TGTGCCAGCAGCAAACCCTTTACCTACGAGCAGTACTTC.